Following are 12 T cell receptor beta chains from one sample sequenced in a study of identical twins. TCRdb independently ran MiXCR on the 5' RACE reads; one entry per CDR3 protein. Seen here are a few hundred thousand distinct CDR3 sequences, 9% observed once, and the top ten hold about 8.1%. Sequenced input: naive T cells sorted from blood. All receptors derive from a woman between 50 and 59 years old in good health.

In this sample, this clonotype turned up a few times. V gene TRBV3-1 combines with J gene TRBJ2-1, with D possibly TRBD2 on 6 matching bases. Trimming cost V 3 bases and J 6 bases, with 21 bases left between them. In germline, CDR1 is LGHDT, CDR2 YNNKEL (reference sequence). The CDR3 length is 17 residues. The CDR3 nucleotides read TGTGCCAGCAGCCATCGCCTAAAGGAGGGCCGTGCCAATGAGCAGTTCTTC. Translated: CASSHRLKEGRANEQFF.

This chain connects TRBV12-3 or TRBV12-4 to TRBJ2-3; no clear D gene. With 1 base removed from V and 0 bases from J, the gap between germline ends came to 5 bases. The CDR3 spans 14 residues. CDR3 DNA: TGTGCCAGCAGTTTAGTGCAGAGCACAGATACGCAGTATTTT. Translating gives CASSLVQSTDTQYF.

The V call is TRBV5-1, the J call TRBJ2-2; 9 bases align to TRBD1. The germline gives CDR1 SGHRS, CDR2 YFSETQ. Unmatched junction bases numbered 15, after V lost 7 bases and J lost 2 bases. There are 18 residues in the CDR3. CDR3 sequence: CASEDRGEDWLNTGELFF. CDR3 bases: TGCGCCAGCGAGGACAGGGGAGAAGACTGGCTAAACACCGGGGAGCTGTTTTTT. The whole variable domain, remainder taken from reference TRBV5-1 and TRBJ2-2, is KAGVTQTPRYLIKTRGQQVTLSCSPISGHRSVSWYQQTPGQGLQFLFEYFSETQRNKGNFPGRFSGRQFSNSRSEMNVSTLELGDSALYLCASEDRGEDWLNTGELFFGEGSRLTVL.

This clonotype was recorded many times. CDR3 protein: CSVARPGLTEAFF. In DNA form, the CDR3 reads TGCAGCGTTGCGCGGCCGGGACTCACTGAAGCTTTCTTT. This rearrangement joins TRBV29-1 to TRBJ1-1; D may be TRBD1 (5 bases). Germline values: CDR1 SQVTM, CDR2 ANQGSEA. The CDR3 has 13 amino acids. Trimming cost V 4 bases and J 4 bases, with 13 bases left between them.

The table lists this clonotype with many counts. The genes are TRBV5-1 and TRBJ2-1; D might be TRBD2 (6 bases). This CDR3 has 15 amino acids. Per the germline V gene, CDR1 is SGHRS and CDR2 is YFSETQ. V was pared by 1 base and J by 7 bases, with 15 bases between. The CDR3 bases are TGCGCCAGCAGCTTGTACGGGAGTGCAGAGAATGAGCAGTTCTTC. Encoded protein: CASSLYGSAENEQFF.

This clonotype showed up just a few times. This chain links TRBV5-1 with TRBJ1-1; D is unresolved. V gave up 5 bases and J gave up 0 bases, with 17 bases separating them. Germline values: CDR1 SGHRS, CDR2 YFSETQ. CDR3 size: 16 residues. The CDR3 bases are TGCGCCAGCAGGCCTCAAAGATCCCTTATGAACACTGAAGCTTTCTTT. Protein product: CASRPQRSLMNTEAFF. Variable domain in full (rest from reference TRBV5-1 and TRBJ1-1): KAGVTQTPRYLIKTRGQQVTLSCSPISGHRSVSWYQQTPGQGLQFLFEYFSETQRNKGNFPGRFSGRQFSNSRSEMNVSTLELGDSALYLCASRPQRSLMNTEAFFGQGTRLTVV.

Only a few counts were recorded for this clonotype. J is TRBJ2-1 and V is TRBV6-5; 14 bases align to TRBD2. The CDR3 is 15 amino acids. Germline assignment: CDR1 MNHEY and CDR2 SVGAGI. With V trimmed by 5 bases and J by 10 bases, 7 bases remained unmatched. The CDR3 nucleotides read TGTGCCAGCAGTCAGACTAGCGGGAGGGCCGGGGAGCAGTTCTTC. Translation gives CASSQTSGRAGEQFF.

This chain links TRBV7-2 with TRBJ2-1; TRBD1 might be the D (5 bases). Per germline, CDR1 SGHTA and CDR2 FQGNSA. Trimming removed 1 base at V and 3 bases at J, with 16 bases between. CDR3 length: 17 residues. This CDR3 is CASSLDIRVRDYNEQFF. As DNA, the CDR3 is TGTGCCAGCAGCTTAGATATCAGGGTCAGGGACTACAATGAGCAGTTCTTC.

In this sample, this clonotype turned up a few times. V and J are TRBV5-1 and TRBJ2-5; no firm D call. Germline CDR1 SGHRS, CDR2 YFSETQ. The CDR3 covers 14 residues. Between the trimmed V and J ends, which lost 0 bases and 4 bases, there was a span of 10 bases. The CDR3 region has the DNA TGCGCCAGCAGCTTGGAACTCCCGGGAGAGACCCAGTACTTC. The encoded protein is CASSLELPGETQYF. The whole variable domain, remainder taken from reference TRBV5-1 and TRBJ2-5, is KAGVTQTPRYLIKTRGQQVTLSCSPISGHRSVSWYQQTPGQGLQFLFEYFSETQRNKGNFPGRFSGRQFSNSRSEMNVSTLELGDSALYLCASSLELPGETQYFGPGTRLLVL.

The rearrangement uses TRBV5-6 and TRBJ2-2, with D possibly called TRBD1 or TRBD2 (6 bases each). This CDR3 is 13 amino acids long. In germline, CDR1 is SGHDT, CDR2 YYEEEE. Trimming removed 4 bases at V and 6 bases at J, with 10 bases between. The CDR3 region has the DNA TGTGCCAGCAGCCGAGGGGGGTCCGGGGAGCTGTTTTTT. As protein: CASSRGGSGELFF. Using reference TRBV5-6 and TRBJ2-2 for the parts outside the CDR3, the full variable domain is DAGVTQSPTHLIKTRGQQVTLRCSPKSGHDTVSWYQQALGQGPQFIFQYYEEEERQRGNFPDRFSGHQFPNYSSELNVNALLLGDSALYLCASSRGGSGELFFGEGSRLTVL.

This clonotype was seen only a few times. The rearrangement joins TRBV6-2 or TRBV6-3 to TRBJ2-3; 9 bases fit TRBD2. Germline V gene lookup returns CDR1 MNHEY and CDR2 SVGEGT. Trimming took 7 bases from V and 6 from J; bases not matched to a gene: 5. The CDR3 length is 13 residues. The CDR3 nucleotides read TGTGCCAGCATGGGACTAGCCATGGATACGCAGTATTTT. This encodes CASMGLAMDTQYF.

V gene TRBV11-2 combines with J gene TRBJ1-2; TRBD1 matches 7 bases. The CDR3 extends over 13 amino acids. V gave up 1 base and J gave up 7 bases; unmatched junction bases: 3. The germline gives CDR1 SGHAT, CDR2 FQNNGV. The CDR3: CASSLVTGRGYTF. In DNA, the CDR3 is TGTGCCAGCAGCTTAGTGACAGGGCGTGGCTACACCTTC.